A single sample is the source of the 28 T cell receptor beta chains below, sequenced in a study of blood T cells in healthy people across ages. Then a second PCR, running roughly 6 to 12 cycles, was carried out with a sample-barcoded 5' primer and a J-beta primer mix. TCRdb itself ran the 5' RACE reads through MiXCR, one entry per CDR3 protein. The profile shows about 2 million distinct CDR3 sequences, approximately 50% of them singletons. Material: blood. The receptor source for this set is a woman aged 40 to 55 in good health.

In its sample, this clonotype was seen once. The V and J genes are TRBV7-9 and TRBJ1-1; no reliable D call. CDR1 is SEHNR and CDR2 is FQNEAQ in the germline V gene (reference sequence). The CDR3 covers 15 residues. Trimming stripped 1 base from V and 2 bases from J, with 11 bases between. CDR3 DNA: TGTGCCAGCAGCTTAGACCCGGGCCGCAACACTGAAGCTTTCTTT. It translates to CASSLDPGRNTEAFF.

The rearrangement joins TRBV10-3 to TRBJ1-5; D is uncertain. The CDR3 extends over 10 amino acids. V lost 8 bases to trimming and J lost 7 bases, with 6 bases between them. CDR1 is ENHRY and CDR2 is SYGVKD in the germline V gene. CDR3 nucleotides: TGTGCCATCTCGGGACAGCCCCAGCATTTT. Translation: CAISGQPQHF.

In this sample, this clonotype turned up a few times. The rearrangement uses TRBV15 and TRBJ2-7, with D perhaps TRBD1 (5 bases). This CDR3 has 17 residues. Between the trimmed V and J ends, which lost 0 bases and 2 bases, there was a span of 17 bases. CDR1 is LNHNV and CDR2 is YYDKDF in the germline V gene (reference sequence). CDR3 DNA: TGTGCCACCAGCAGAGATCCTGTCCAAGGGGATGCCTACGAGCAGTACTTC. This sequence encodes CATSRDPVQGDAYEQYF.

The chain employs TRBV3-1 and TRBJ2-1; D is unresolved. The ends were cut back, 2 bases at V and 8 bases at J, with 16 bases in the middle. From germline, CDR1 is LGHDT and CDR2 YNNKEL (reference sequence). This CDR3 contains 15 residues. This CDR3 reads CASSQSVAQSDEQFF. CDR3 DNA: TGTGCCAGCAGCCAAAGTGTTGCCCAGTCGGATGAGCAGTTCTTC.

This clonotype was seen only once. The chain couples TRBV29-1 to TRBJ2-5; 15 nucleotides line up with TRBD2. Germline CDR1 reads SQVTM; CDR2 reads ANQGSEA. The CDR3 has 15 amino acids. V shed 7 bases, J shed 5 bases, and the junction held 8 bases outside the gene matches. CDR3 region: CSERTSGGAPETQYF. DNA for the CDR3: TGCAGCGAGAGGACTAGCGGGGGGGCACCGGAGACCCAGTACTTC.

The gene calls are TRBV5-1 and TRBJ1-5; no firm D call. Trimming stripped 0 bases from V and 6 bases from J, with 13 bases between. The CDR3 runs 15 residues. Germline CDR1 and CDR2: SGHRS and YFSETQ. CDR3 bases: TGCGCCAGCAGCTTGGGTCTGGGAATGGGTCAGCCCCAGCATTTT. It codes for CASSLGLGMGQPQHF.

This clonotype was counted between two and nine times. In nucleotides, the CDR3 is TGTGCCAGCAGCGCCTCCGGGACAGGACGGAATGAGCAGTTCTTC. This encodes CASSASGTGRNEQFF. This chain connects TRBV9 to TRBJ2-1, with 8 bases that match TRBD1. CDR3 length equals 15 residues. J gave up 7 bases and V 3 bases, and 9 bases lay outside the gene matches. Germline loops: CDR1 SGDLS, CDR2 YYNGEE.

The V call is TRBV28, the J call TRBJ1-5; TRBD1 might be the D (5 bases). Germline CDR1 and CDR2: MDHEN and SYDVKM. This CDR3 comprises 15 residues. V gave up 7 bases and J gave up 7 bases, with 20 bases separating them. CDR3 region: CASTLTRAGWQPQHF. As DNA, the CDR3 is TGTGCCAGCACCCTCACCCGGGCAGGGTGGCAGCCCCAGCATTTT. The variable domain in full, completed from reference TRBV28 and TRBJ1-5, reads DVKVTQSSRYLVKRTGEKVFLECVQDMDHENMFWYRQDPGLGLRLIYFSYDVKMKEKGDIPEGYSVSREKKERFSLILESASTNQTSMYLCASTLTRAGWQPQHFGDGTRLSIL.

The chain couples TRBV12-3 or TRBV12-4 to TRBJ2-4, with TRBD2 matching 10 bases. The last part of the DNA fits TRBJ2-5 better; the J call may be wrong. The CDR3 totals 16 residues. CDR3 DNA sequence: TGTGCCAGCAGTTTAAGAGCGGGGGGGCCGATTTGGACCCAGTACTTC. Its translation: CASSLRAGGPIWTQYF.

Concerning this clonotype itself: A read error may produce the germline difference seen at one junction end. V usage is TRBV28 and J usage is TRBJ2-3; TRBD2 might be the D (7 bases). The CDR3 has 17 amino acids. Looked up from germline, CDR1 is MDHEN and CDR2 is SYDVKM. The chain's CDR3 is CASSLPRGGDFRDAQYF. The CDR3 DNA reads TGTGCCAGCAGTCTCCCTCGAGGGGGGGACTTTAGAGATGCGCAGTATTTT. The complete variable domain, with remaining parts taken from reference TRBV28 and TRBJ2-3, reads DVKVTQSSRYLVKRTGEKVFLECVQDMDHENMFWYRQDPGLGLRLIYFSYDVKMKEKGDIPEGYSVSREKKERFSLILESASTNQTSMYLCASSLPRGGDFRDAQYFGPGTRLTVL.

The chain carries TRBV28 and TRBJ2-1, with no clear D. The DNA end favors TRBJ2-7, so the J call may be wrong. Germline CDR1 is MDHEN and CDR2 is SYDVKM. The CDR3 is made up of 13 amino acids. CDR3 sequence reads: CASRAMGVNEQYF. The CDR3, as DNA: TGTGCCAGCAGAGCAATGGGTGTCAACGAGCAGTACTTC.

About this clonotype itself: A junction boundary mismatches the germline segment, possibly from a read error. The V gene is TRBV7-2, the J gene TRBJ2-6; D not certain. The CDR3 is 14 amino acids. Germline values: CDR1 SGHTA, CDR2 FQGNSA. Here the CDR3 reads CAGSLTPGANVLTF. The DNA of the CDR3 is TGTGCCGGCAGCTTAACACCTGGGGCCAACGTCCTGACTTTC.

The rearrangement links TRBV10-3 to TRBJ1-2, with D tentatively TRBD1 (5 bases). Germline CDR1 is ENHRY and CDR2 is SYGVKD. CDR3 length: 12 amino acids. The V and J ends lost 4 bases and 5 bases respectively, with 8 bases between them. The CDR3 DNA is TGTGCCATCAGTGCGGGGGGTTATGGCTACACCTTC. This gives the protein CAISAGGYGYTF.

The chain joins TRBV7-9 to TRBJ1-2; D might be TRBD1 (5 bases). This CDR3 comprises 16 residues. The V gene's germline CDR1 is SEHNR and CDR2 FQNEAQ (reference sequence). With 1 base removed from V and 4 bases from J, the gap between germline ends came to 16 bases. The CDR3 region is CASSLDQPGNFYGYTF. The CDR3, as DNA: TGTGCCAGCAGCTTAGATCAGCCAGGGAATTTCTATGGCTACACCTTC.

This chain joins TRBV7-2 and TRBJ2-7, with TRBD2 matching 13 bases. The CDR3 length is 17 residues. The J segment lost 3 bases and the V segment lost 1 base, leaving 6 bases of the junction unmatched. Germline V gene data show CDR1 as SGHTA and CDR2 as FQGNSA. The CDR3 loop is CASSLEHRTSGGYEQYF. The CDR3 bases are TGTGCCAGCAGCTTAGAACATCGGACTAGCGGGGGCTACGAGCAGTACTTC.

CDR3 protein: CSATTGTSGERTDTQYF. The CDR3 DNA follows: TGCAGTGCAACAACCGGGACTAGCGGGGAGCGCACAGATACGCAGTATTTT. The rearrangement links TRBV20-1 to TRBJ2-3, with TRBD2 identical over 13 bases. The CDR3 has 17 residues. The ends lost 6 bases at V and 1 base at J; junction bases unmatched: 10. CDR1 and CDR2 (germline): DFQATT, SNEGSKA (reference sequence).

The genes are TRBV29-1 and TRBJ2-3; no definite D call. Germline-derived CDR1 and CDR2 are SQVTM and ANQGSEA. The CDR3 has 11 residues. V gave up 5 bases and J gave up 2 bases, with 5 bases separating them. CDR3 sequence: CSVSTTDTQYF. The CDR3 coding sequence is TGCAGCGTTTCCACCACAGATACGCAGTATTTT.

V is TRBV6-2 or TRBV6-3 and J is TRBJ2-7, with 9 nucleotides matching TRBD1. Trimming removed 6 bases from V and 5 bases from J; junction bases left unmatched: 2. The CDR3 spans 12 residues. Germline V lookup: CDR1 MNHEY, CDR2 SVGEGT. The CDR3 DNA reads as TGTGCCAGCAGGGGACAGGGAAACGAGCAGTACTTC. Protein product: CASRGQGNEQYF.

The rearrangement uses TRBV27 and TRBJ2-1, with 8 bases lining up with TRBD1. The germline V gene has CDR1 MNHEY and CDR2 SMNVEV (reference sequence). This CDR3 region has 15 residues. The ends lost 6 bases at V and 10 bases at J; junction bases unmatched: 14. The CDR3 DNA reads TGTGCCAGCAGGGGCAGGGGGCCTACCTTCAGGGAGCAGTTCTTC. It specifies CASRGRGPTFREQFF.

This clonotype was counted between two and nine times. V and J are TRBV27 and TRBJ2-1; D might be TRBD2 (7 bases). This CDR3 spans 19 amino acids. With 1 base removed from V and 4 bases from J, the gap between germline ends came to 23 bases. Germline values: CDR1 MNHEY, CDR2 SMNVEV (reference sequence). The CDR3 loop is CASSLFGVRAAGTYNEQFF. Written as DNA, the CDR3 is TGTGCCAGCAGTTTATTTGGGGTCCGGGCAGCGGGGACATACAATGAGCAGTTCTTC.

This chain uses TRBV14 with TRBJ2-7, with D uncertain. The V end was cut by 2 bases, the J end by 6 bases, with 11 bases between. Germline CDR1 is SGHDN and CDR2 is FVKESK. This CDR3 has 13 residues. This CDR3 reads CASSQRVWSEQYF. CDR3 coding DNA: TGTGCCAGCAGCCAACGTGTGTGGTCCGAGCAGTACTTC.

The chain joins TRBV12-3 or TRBV12-4 to TRBJ2-1; D call uncertain. The CDR3 is 12 amino acids. With 6 bases removed from V and 5 bases from J, the gap between germline ends came to 8 bases. The DNA for the CDR3 is TGTGCCAGCAGCAACCAAAACAATGAGCAGTTCTTC. Its translation: CASSNQNNEQFF.

The J gene is TRBJ2-7, the V gene TRBV12-3 or TRBV12-4; weak D call: TRBD1 (6 bases). The DNA end is more similar to TRBJ2-5, so the J call may be wrong. The CDR3 runs 15 residues. This CDR3 reads CASRPGTLSSETQYF. DNA for the CDR3: TGTGCCAGCAGGCCCGGGACATTAAGTTCCGAGACCCAGTACTTC.

The J gene is TRBJ2-3, the V gene TRBV5-1; 10 bases agree with TRBD1. The germline gives CDR1 SGHRS, CDR2 YFSETQ. CDR3 size: 14 residues. V lost 5 bases and J lost 6; bases outside the gene matches: 6. For the CDR3, the DNA is TGCGCCAGCAGGACAGGGGGCCAGACGGATACGCAGTATTTT. It specifies CASRTGGQTDTQYF.

The rearrangement uses TRBV20-1 and TRBJ2-1; D is unclear. The CDR3 runs 11 residues. Germline V gives CDR1 DFQATT, CDR2 SNEGSKA (reference sequence). V was cut by 6 bases and J by 5 bases, with 8 bases left in between. The CDR3 spells CSAKWNNEQFF. CDR3 bases: TGCAGTGCGAAGTGGAACAATGAGCAGTTCTTC.

This clonotype occurred a few times. This CDR3 reads CASSVDRGGTEAFF. The DNA for the CDR3 is TGTGCCAGCAGCGTGGACAGGGGAGGCACTGAAGCTTTCTTT. V and J are TRBV7-2 and TRBJ1-1; 9 positions agree with TRBD1. Germline V gene lookup returns CDR1 SGHTA and CDR2 FQGNSA. V shed 5 bases and J 4 bases; nucleotides not matched to a gene: 5. This CDR3 has 14 residues.

On this clonotype: The junction departs from the called germline gene at one end, perhaps through a read error. The chain employs TRBV10-3 and TRBJ2-1; D gene uncertain. CDR1 and CDR2 (germline): ENHRY, SYGVKD. The CDR3 has 14 residues. This chain's CDR3 is CATRGQSSNNEQFF. CDR3 sequence (DNA): TGTGCCACCCGTGGGCAAAGCTCCAACAATGAGCAGTTCTTC.

This clonotype turned up a few times. The chain employs TRBV7-2 and TRBJ1-4; 9 positions match TRBD1. CDR1 SGHTA and CDR2 FQGNSA come from the germline V gene. V lost 5 bases to trimming and J lost 7 bases; unmatched junction nucleotides: 14. The CDR3 covers 17 residues. The CDR3 DNA is TGTGCCAGCAGCGGAGGGGCCCTGACAGGGGGTACTGAAAAACTGTTTTTT. Its protein is CASSGGALTGGTEKLFF.